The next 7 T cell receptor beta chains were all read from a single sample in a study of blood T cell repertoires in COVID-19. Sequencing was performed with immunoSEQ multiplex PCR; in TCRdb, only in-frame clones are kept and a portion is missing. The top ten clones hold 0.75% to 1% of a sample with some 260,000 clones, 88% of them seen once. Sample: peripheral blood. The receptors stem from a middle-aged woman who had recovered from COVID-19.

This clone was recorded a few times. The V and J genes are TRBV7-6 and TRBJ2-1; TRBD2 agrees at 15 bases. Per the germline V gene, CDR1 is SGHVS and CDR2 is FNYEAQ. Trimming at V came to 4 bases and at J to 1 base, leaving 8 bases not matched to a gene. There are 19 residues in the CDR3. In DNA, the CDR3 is TGTGCCAGCAGCTCCGCCGGGACTAGCGGGAGGTTGTCCTACAATGAGCAGTTCTTC. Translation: CASSSAGTSGRLSYNEQFF. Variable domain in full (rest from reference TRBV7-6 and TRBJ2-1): GAGVSQSPRYKVTKRGQDVALRCDPISGHVSLYWYRQALGQGPEFLTYFNYEAQQDKSGLPNDRFSAERPEGSISTLTIQRTEQRDSAMYRCASSSAGTSGRLSYNEQFFGPGTRLTVL.

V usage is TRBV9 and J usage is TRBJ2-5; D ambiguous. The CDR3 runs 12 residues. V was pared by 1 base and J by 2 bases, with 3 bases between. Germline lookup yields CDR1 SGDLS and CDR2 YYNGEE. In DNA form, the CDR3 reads TGTGCCAGCAGCGTATCACAAGAGACCCAGTACTTC. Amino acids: CASSVSQETQYF.

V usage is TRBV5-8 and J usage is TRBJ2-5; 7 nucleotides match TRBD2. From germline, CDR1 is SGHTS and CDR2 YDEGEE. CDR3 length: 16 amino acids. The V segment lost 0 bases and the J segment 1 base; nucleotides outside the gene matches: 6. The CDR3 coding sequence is TGTGCCAGCAGCTTGGCCGGGGCTAGCGGCCAAGAGACCCAGTACTTC. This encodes CASSLAGASGQETQYF.

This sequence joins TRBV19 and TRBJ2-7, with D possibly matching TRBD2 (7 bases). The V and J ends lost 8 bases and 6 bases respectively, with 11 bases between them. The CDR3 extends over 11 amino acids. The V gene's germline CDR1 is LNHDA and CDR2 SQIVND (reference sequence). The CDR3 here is CASEGGGEQYF. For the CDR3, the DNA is TGTGCCAGTGAAGGGGGGGGCGAGCAGTACTTC.

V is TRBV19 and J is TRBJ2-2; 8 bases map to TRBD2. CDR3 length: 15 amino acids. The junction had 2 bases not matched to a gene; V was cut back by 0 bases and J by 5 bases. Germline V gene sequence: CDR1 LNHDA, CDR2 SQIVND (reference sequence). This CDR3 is CASSIEAGGTGELFF. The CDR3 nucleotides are TGTGCCAGTAGTATAGAGGCGGGAGGAACCGGGGAGCTGTTTTTT.

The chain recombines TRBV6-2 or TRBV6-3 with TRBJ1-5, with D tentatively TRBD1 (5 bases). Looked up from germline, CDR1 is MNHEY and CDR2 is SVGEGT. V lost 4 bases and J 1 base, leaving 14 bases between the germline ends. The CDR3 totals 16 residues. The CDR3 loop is CASSSRFGASNQPQHF. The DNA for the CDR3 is TGTGCCAGCAGTTCCCGCTTTGGGGCGAGCAATCAGCCCCAGCATTTT.

The CDR3 nucleotides are TGCGCCAGCAGCCGGGGTCTACCGAACACTGAAGCTTTCTTT. It translates to CASSRGLPNTEAFF. This chain connects TRBV10-1 to TRBJ1-1; D is undetermined. The CDR3 runs to 14 residues. CDR1 and CDR2 (germline): WNHNN, SYGVQD (reference sequence). The V end lost 6 bases, the J end lost 1 base, and 12 bases lay between the germline ends.